The 27 T cell receptor beta chains listed next were all sequenced from one sample in a study of CD8+ T cells in alopecia areata. Following extraction, RNA underwent reverse transcription to cDNA, which served as the sequencing template. The assay was immunoSEQ multiplex PCR, and TCRdb's table has in-frame clones only and misses some. The data show around 190,000 clones, just over 55% seen once. The sequenced material came from CD8+ T cells sorted from blood. Receptors were obtained from a human donor in good health.

This clone was observed a few times. The chain combines TRBV27 with TRBJ1-5; a possible D gene is TRBD1 (5 bases). CDR1 and CDR2 (germline): MNHEY, SMNVEV (reference sequence). Trimming pared 2 bases from V and 7 bases from J, leaving 12 bases between. The CDR3 runs 14 residues. The CDR3 DNA reads TGTGCCAGCAGTTTAGGGCAGGGAAGCCAGCCCCAGCATTTT. This codes for CASSLGQGSQPQHF.

This clone was picked up a small number of times. The J gene is TRBJ1-2, the V gene TRBV6-5, with D possibly being TRBD1 (6 bases). The germline gives CDR1 MNHEY, CDR2 SVGAGI. Trimming took off 2 bases at V and 4 bases at J, with 8 bases between the two ends. The CDR3 has 13 amino acids. The CDR3 DNA reads TGTGCCAGCAGTTACAGGGGGGGCTATGGCTACACCTTC. Translated, it gives CASSYRGGYGYTF.

The chain carries TRBV2 and TRBJ1-5; D is uncertain. The germline CDR1 and CDR2 sequences are SNHLY and FYNNEI. Between the trimmed V and J ends, which lost 6 bases and 5 bases, there was a span of 20 bases. CDR3 size: 16 residues. CDR3 in amino acids: CASRDPREKGYQPQHF. DNA for the CDR3: TGTGCCAGCAGGGACCCCCGGGAAAAAGGGTATCAGCCCCAGCATTTT.

The chain couples TRBV7-9 to TRBJ1-1; D unclear. Germline CDR1 reads SEHNR; CDR2 reads FQNEAQ (reference sequence). V shed 4 bases and J shed 6 bases, with 15 bases lying between them. This CDR3 spans 14 amino acids. CDR3 region: CASSSGTTRSEAFF. DNA for the CDR3: TGTGCCAGCAGCTCGGGCACGACTAGGTCTGAAGCTTTCTTT.

This chain links TRBV5-6 with TRBJ2-1; D gene ambiguous. V dropped 4 bases and J dropped 10 bases, with 12 bases sitting between them. This CDR3 comprises 12 residues. Germline V lookup: CDR1 SGHDT, CDR2 YYEEEE. CDR3 bases: TGTGCCAGCAGCGCTTTAGACCACGAGCAGTTCTTC. As protein: CASSALDHEQFF.

This chain joins TRBV27 and TRBJ1-2; D call uncertain. V was shortened by 3 bases and J by 5 bases, with 10 bases between the two germline ends. CDR1 and CDR2 from the germline V gene are MNHEY and SMNVEV (reference sequence). This CDR3 region has 13 residues. CDR3: CASSFPGRYGYTF. The CDR3 DNA reads TGTGCCAGCAGTTTTCCCGGACGGTATGGCTACACCTTC.

The V gene is TRBV19, the J gene TRBJ1-5, with D possibly matching TRBD1 (5 bases). Trimming left V 6 bases short and J 3 bases short, with 12 bases between. There are 14 residues in the CDR3. The germline V gene has CDR1 LNHDA and CDR2 SQIVND (reference sequence). CDR3 sequence (DNA): TGTGCCAGTAGCCCGGGGGTATTCAATCAGCCCCAGCATTTT. This translates into CASSPGVFNQPQHF.

The chain employs TRBV6-1 and TRBJ2-1; possible D gene TRBD1, 6 bases. Germline V gene lookup returns CDR1 MNHNS and CDR2 SASEGT. V dropped 6 bases and J dropped 8 bases, with 20 bases sitting between them. The length of the CDR3 is 15 residues. This CDR3 reads CASSGGQFPVDEQFF. The CDR3 DNA reads as TGTGCCAGCAGCGGTGGACAGTTCCCCGTGGATGAGCAGTTCTTC.

Only a few counts were recorded for this clone. J is TRBJ2-5 and V is TRBV9, with D possibly being TRBD2 (6 bases). V was shortened by 0 bases and J by 0 bases, with 9 bases between the two germline ends. In germline, CDR1 is SGDLS, CDR2 YYNGEE. CDR3 length equals 15 residues. The CDR3 spells CASSVGEANQETQYF. In DNA, the CDR3 is TGTGCCAGCAGCGTAGGGGAGGCTAACCAAGAGACCCAGTACTTC. The full variable domain, completed using reference TRBV9 and TRBJ2-5, is DSGVTQTPKHLITATGQRVTLRCSPRSGDLSVYWYQQSLDQGLQFLIQYYNGEERAKGNILERFSAQQFPDLHSELNLSSLELGDSALYFCASSVGEANQETQYFGPGTRLLVL.

V gene TRBV9 combines with J gene TRBJ1-1; D call uncertain. CDR1 and CDR2 from the germline V gene are SGDLS and YYNGEE. Trimming took 0 bases from V and 0 from J, leaving 6 bases between them. This CDR3 has 14 amino acids. For the CDR3, the DNA is TGTGCCAGCAGCGTAGGGCAGATGAACACTGAAGCTTTCTTT. This gives the protein CASSVGQMNTEAFF. Filled out from reference TRBV9 and TRBJ1-1, the complete variable domain reads DSGVTQTPKHLITATGQRVTLRCSPRSGDLSVYWYQQSLDQGLQFLIQYYNGEERAKGNILERFSAQQFPDLHSELNLSSLELGDSALYFCASSVGQMNTEAFFGQGTRLTVV.

This clone appeared a few times. The CDR3 DNA follows: TGCAGCGTTGAGATGACAGACTACGAGCAGTACTTC. Encoded protein: CSVEMTDYEQYF. V is TRBV29-1 and J is TRBJ2-7; a weak D match, TRBD1 (5 bases). CDR3 length: 12 amino acids. V gave up 3 bases and J gave up 3 bases, with 9 bases separating them. Germline V gene lookup returns CDR1 SQVTM and CDR2 ANQGSEA.

This clone was recorded a few times. This likely stems from a read error, as it lies one base from a far larger clone. The chain couples TRBV4-1 to TRBJ2-7, with 13 bases that match TRBD2. The CDR3 is 17 amino acids. The J segment lost 2 bases and the V segment lost 3 bases, leaving 7 bases of the junction unmatched. CDR1 is MGHRA and CDR2 is YSYEKL in the germline V gene. The CDR3 reads CASSQYQLAGGTYEQYF. The CDR3 DNA is TGCGCCAGCAGCCAGTACCAACTAGCGGGGGGGACCTACGAGCAGTACTTC.

The rearrangement joins TRBV9 to TRBJ2-1; 8 positions match TRBD1. V trimming: 0 bases; J trimming: 6 bases; junction bases outside the gene matches: 5. Germline V gives CDR1 SGDLS, CDR2 YYNGEE. CDR3 length: 15 amino acids. The CDR3 bases are TGTGCCAGCAGCGTAGGACAGGGGCGTGCCAATGAGCAGTTCTTC. Translation: CASSVGQGRANEQFF. The full variable domain, in which reference TRBV9 and TRBJ2-1 provide the parts outside the CDR3, is DSGVTQTPKHLITATGQRVTLRCSPRSGDLSVYWYQQSLDQGLQFLIQYYNGEERAKGNILERFSAQQFPDLHSELNLSSLELGDSALYFCASSVGQGRANEQFFGPGTRLTVL.

In this sample, this clone turned up a few times. The CDR3: CATRTGSQPQHF. The CDR3 nucleotides read TGTGCCACCAGGACAGGGAGTCAGCCCCAGCATTTT. This chain connects TRBV15 to TRBJ1-5, with 7 bases aligning to TRBD1. CDR1 is LNHNV, CDR2 YYDKDF, per germline (reference sequence). The CDR3 is 12 residues long. With 6 bases clipped from V and 6 bases from J, the junction kept 2 bases outside the gene matches.

This chain uses TRBV4-2 with TRBJ1-2; 7 bases are a match to TRBD1. The J segment lost 8 bases and the V segment lost 3 bases, leaving 9 bases of the junction unmatched. This CDR3 contains 14 residues. Germline CDR1 reads LGHNA; CDR2 reads YNFKEQ. The CDR3 bases are TGTGCCAGCAGCCATCCCGACAGGGCCCTAGGCTACACCTTC. This translates into CASSHPDRALGYTF.

This clone was picked up a small number of times. This chain joins TRBV23-1 and TRBJ2-2; possible D gene TRBD1, 5 bases. TRBV23-1 is recorded as an ORF, its role being uncertain. V lost 8 bases to trimming and J lost 1 base, with 8 bases between them. The CDR3 has 13 amino acids. In DNA form, the CDR3 reads TGCGCCAGCCTAGGGGAGAACACCGGGGAGCTGTTTTTT. Its translation: CASLGENTGELFF.

The table lists this clone with a few counts. The rearrangement joins TRBV10-3 to TRBJ2-5; D is unresolved. V dropped 10 bases and J dropped 5 bases, with 23 bases sitting between them. CDR1 and CDR2 (germline): ENHRY, SYGVKD. The length of the CDR3 is 15 residues. The CDR3 sequence is CATRAPGSNEETQYF. CDR3 sequence (DNA): TGTGCCACCCGGGCCCCAGGATCCAACGAGGAGACCCAGTACTTC.

J is TRBJ1-1 and V is TRBV27, with D possibly being TRBD1 (6 bases). In germline, CDR1 is MNHEY, CDR2 SMNVEV (reference sequence). CDR3 length equals 13 residues. Trimming pared 8 bases from V and 0 bases from J, leaving 10 bases between. The CDR3 loop reads CASWGAMNTEAFF. The DNA of the CDR3 is TGTGCCAGCTGGGGGGCGATGAACACTGAAGCTTTCTTT.

This clone occurred once. The rearrangement links TRBV6-1 to TRBJ2-3; a possible D gene is TRBD1 (5 bases). Germline V lookup: CDR1 MNHNS, CDR2 SASEGT. Trimming took off 5 bases at V and 4 bases at J, with 13 bases between the two ends. The CDR3 is 14 residues long. CDR3 DNA: TGTGCCAGCAGTTCGGCAGGGCGACCAGATACGCAGTATTTT. Protein sequence: CASSSAGRPDTQYF.

The V call is TRBV30, the J call TRBJ2-5, with D perhaps TRBD2 (5 bases). Germline V lookup: CDR1 GTSNPN, CDR2 SVGIG (reference sequence). V was clipped by 5 bases and J by 4 bases, with 17 bases between them. This CDR3 comprises 14 residues. The CDR3 region has the DNA TGTGCCTGGGGCGGGTGGAGAAGTGGAGAGACCCAGTACTTC. Translated, it gives CAWGGWRSGETQYF.

The chain uses TRBV6-6 and TRBJ2-5; no clear D gene. V was cut by 7 bases and J by 4 bases, with 7 bases left in between. Per the germline V gene, CDR1 is MNHNY and CDR2 is SVGAGI (reference sequence). This CDR3 is built from 11 residues. The CDR3, as DNA: TGTGCCAGCACCAACCGAGAGACCCAGTACTTC. Its protein is CASTNRETQYF.

The chain is built from TRBV5-1 and TRBJ2-3; no clear D gene. CDR1 is SGHRS and CDR2 is YFSETQ in the germline V gene. The CDR3 loop spans 16 amino acids. V was trimmed by 4 bases and J by 0 bases, leaving 15 bases between them. In DNA, the CDR3 is TGCGCCAGCAGCATTTCTAGGCACACTAGCACAGATACGCAGTATTTT. This sequence encodes CASSISRHTSTDTQYF.

This clone was detected only a few times. The J gene is TRBJ2-3, the V gene TRBV7-9; D assignment may be TRBD1 or TRBD2 (5 bases each). The CDR3 totals 14 residues. V lost 5 bases and J lost 3, with 12 bases in between. CDR1 and CDR2 from the germline V gene are SEHNR and FQNEAQ (reference sequence). CDR3 loop: CASSEDWGTDTQYF. The DNA of the CDR3 is TGTGCCAGCAGCGAAGATTGGGGGACAGATACGCAGTATTTT.

This clone was counted between two and nine times. The rearrangement joins TRBV30 to TRBJ1-2; D call uncertain. Germline V gene data show CDR1 as GTSNPN and CDR2 as SVGIG (reference sequence). Trimming pared 8 bases from V and 1 base from J, leaving 11 bases between. This CDR3 is 12 amino acids long. The CDR3 DNA follows: TGTGCCGCGGGGAGAAATAACTATGGCTACACCTTC. Its translation: CAAGRNNYGYTF. The full variable domain, rest sourced from reference TRBV30 and TRBJ1-2, is SQTIHQWPATLVQPVGSPLSLECTVEGTSNPNLYWYRQAAGRGLQLLFYSVGIGQISSEVPQNLSASRPQDRQFILSSKKLLLSDSGFYLCAAGRNNYGYTFGSGTRLTVV.

The chain links TRBV15 to TRBJ2-7; D may match TRBD1 or TRBD2 (5 bases each). The CDR3 spans 13 residues. The germline V gene has CDR1 LNHNV and CDR2 YYDKDF (reference sequence). Trimming cost V 5 bases and J 0 bases, with 8 bases left between them. This chain's CDR3 is CATSPGSSYEQYF. The CDR3, as DNA: TGTGCCACCAGCCCAGGGAGCTCCTACGAGCAGTACTTC. Complete variable domain (other parts from reference TRBV15 and TRBJ2-7): DAMVIQNPRYQVTQFGKPVTLSCSQTLNHNVMYWYQQKSSQAPKLLFHYYDKDFNNEADTPDNFQSRRPNTSFCFLDIRSPGLGDTAMYLCATSPGSSYEQYFGPGTRLTVT.

The chain couples TRBV4-1 to TRBJ1-1; no clear D. The length of the CDR3 is 13 residues. The germline gives CDR1 MGHRA, CDR2 YSYEKL. Trimming removed 0 bases from V and 4 bases from J, with 6 bases in between. The CDR3 DNA reads as TGCGCCAGCAGCCAAGATCAAACCACTGAAGCTTTCTTT. The encoded protein is CASSQDQTTEAFF.

The CDR3 here is CASSAKGQGAVRDGYTF. The CDR3 bases are TGTGCCAGCAGTGCAAAGGGGCAGGGGGCTGTTCGGGATGGCTACACCTTC. This chain links TRBV6-1 with TRBJ1-2; 8 bases are shared with TRBD1. V lost 4 bases and J lost 6; bases outside the gene matches: 16. The germline CDR1 and CDR2 sequences are MNHNS and SASEGT. The CDR3 length is 17 residues.